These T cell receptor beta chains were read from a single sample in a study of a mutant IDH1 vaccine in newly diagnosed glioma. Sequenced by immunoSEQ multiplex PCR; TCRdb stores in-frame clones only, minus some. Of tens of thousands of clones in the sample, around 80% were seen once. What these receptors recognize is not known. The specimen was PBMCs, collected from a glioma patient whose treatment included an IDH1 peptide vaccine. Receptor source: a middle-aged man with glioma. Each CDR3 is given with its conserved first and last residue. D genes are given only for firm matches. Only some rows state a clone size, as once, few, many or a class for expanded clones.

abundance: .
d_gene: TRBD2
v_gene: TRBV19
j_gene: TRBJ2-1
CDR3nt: TGTGCCAGTAGTATAGTTAATATCGGACTAGCGGGGGGGAGCTCCTACAATGAGCAGTTCTTC
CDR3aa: CASSIVNIGLAGGSSYNEQFF

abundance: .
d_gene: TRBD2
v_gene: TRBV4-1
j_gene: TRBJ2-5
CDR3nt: TGCGCCAGCAGCCAAGACGCAGCGGGACTCCAAGAGACCCAGTACTTC
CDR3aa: CASSQDAAGLQETQYF

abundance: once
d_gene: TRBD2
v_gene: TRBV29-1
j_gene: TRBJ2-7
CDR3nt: TGCAGCGTTTTAAGCGGGGGTCCCCTGACGAGGGAGCAGTACTTC
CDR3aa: CSVLSGGPLTREQYF

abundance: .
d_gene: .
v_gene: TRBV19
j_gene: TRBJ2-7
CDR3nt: TGTGCCAGTAGTACGACAGGAACTATCTACGAGCAGTACTTC
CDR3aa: CASSTTGTIYEQYF

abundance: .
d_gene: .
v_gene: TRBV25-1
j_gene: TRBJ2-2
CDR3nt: TGTGCCAGCAGTGAATACGGGGGTTTGAACACCGGGGAGCTGTTTTTT
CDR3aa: CASSEYGGLNTGELFF

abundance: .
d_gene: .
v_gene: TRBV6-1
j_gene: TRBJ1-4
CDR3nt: TGTGCCAGTCACGAGGGGGGGTCTAATGAAAAACTGTTTTTT
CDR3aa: CASHEGGSNEKLFF

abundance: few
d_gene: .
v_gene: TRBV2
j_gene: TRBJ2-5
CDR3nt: TGTGCCAGCAGTTCTCTCGGGGAGCAGTACTTC
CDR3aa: CASSSLGEQYF

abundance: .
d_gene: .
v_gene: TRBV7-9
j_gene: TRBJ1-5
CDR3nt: TGTGCCAGCAGCTTAGCAGGGGAATCCAATCAGCCCCAGCATTTT
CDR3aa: CASSLAGESNQPQHF

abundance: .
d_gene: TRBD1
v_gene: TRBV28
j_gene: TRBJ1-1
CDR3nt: TGTGCCAGCAGTGCGACAGGGCTCACTGAAGCTTTCTTT
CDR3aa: CASSATGLTEAFF

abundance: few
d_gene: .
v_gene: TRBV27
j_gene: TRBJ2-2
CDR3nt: TGTGCCAGCAGTCCACACGGGACATTGAACACCGGGGAGCTGTTTTTT
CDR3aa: CASSPHGTLNTGELFF

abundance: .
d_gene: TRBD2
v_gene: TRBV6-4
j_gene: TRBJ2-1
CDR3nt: TGTGCCAGCAGTGACTCGGCGGGAGGAGGGTACAATGAGCAGTTCTTC
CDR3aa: CASSDSAGGGYNEQFF

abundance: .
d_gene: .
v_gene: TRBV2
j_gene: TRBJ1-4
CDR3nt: TGTGCCAGCAGTGGGGGCTCTACTAATGAAAAACTGTTTTTT
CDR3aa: CASSGGSTNEKLFF

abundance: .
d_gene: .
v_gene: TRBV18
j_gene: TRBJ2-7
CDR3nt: TGTGCCAGCTCACGTCAGGATACCTACGAGCAGTACTTC
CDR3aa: CASSRQDTYEQYF

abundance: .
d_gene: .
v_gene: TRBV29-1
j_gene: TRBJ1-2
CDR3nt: TGCAGCGTTGTCCGGACCTTATCGGAGGGCTACACCTTC
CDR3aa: CSVVRTLSEGYTF

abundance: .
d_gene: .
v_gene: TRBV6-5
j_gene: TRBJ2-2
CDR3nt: TGTGCCAGCAAGGAGGGCCACACGAACACCGGGGAGCTGTTTTTT
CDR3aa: CASKEGHTNTGELFF

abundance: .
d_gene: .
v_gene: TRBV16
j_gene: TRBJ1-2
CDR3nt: TGTGCCAGCAGCCAATCTAACGCTAACTATGGCTACACCTTC
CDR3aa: CASSQSNANYGYTF

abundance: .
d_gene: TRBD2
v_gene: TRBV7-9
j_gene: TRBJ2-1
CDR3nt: TGTGCCAGCAGCTCCCTCATAGCGGGGCCTAGAGAATTCTTC
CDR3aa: CASSSLIAGPREFF

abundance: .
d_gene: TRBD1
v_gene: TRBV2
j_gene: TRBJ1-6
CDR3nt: TGTGCCAGCAGAATTTCACAGGGGATAGAAACGTCCCTCCACTTT
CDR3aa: CASRISQGIETSLHF

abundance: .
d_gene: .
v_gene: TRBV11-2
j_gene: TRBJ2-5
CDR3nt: TGTGCCAGCAGCTATAGCTGGGAAGAGACCCAGTACTTC
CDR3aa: CASSYSWEETQYF

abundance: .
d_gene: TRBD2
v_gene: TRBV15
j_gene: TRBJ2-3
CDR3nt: TGTGCCACCAGCAGAGATCGAGGGAGGATAGCGGGAAGGGATACGCAGTATTTT
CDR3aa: CATSRDRGRIAGRDTQYF

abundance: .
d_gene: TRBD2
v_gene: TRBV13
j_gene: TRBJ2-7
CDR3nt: TGTGCCAGCAGCTTATCGGGAGGCGCCTACGAGCAGTACTTC
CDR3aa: CASSLSGGAYEQYF

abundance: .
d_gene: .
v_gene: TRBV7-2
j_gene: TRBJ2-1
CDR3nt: TGTGCCAGCAGCTCAAATACTACAGGGAATGAGCAGTTCTTC
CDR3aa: CASSSNTTGNEQFF

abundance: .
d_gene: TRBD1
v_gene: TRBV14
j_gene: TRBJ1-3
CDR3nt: TGTGCCAGCAGCCAACTCCAGGGGGCATCTGGAAACACCATATATTTT
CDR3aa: CASSQLQGASGNTIYF

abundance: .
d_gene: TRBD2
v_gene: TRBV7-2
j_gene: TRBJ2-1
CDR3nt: TGTGCCAGCAGAAATAGCGGGAGAGGAGGCAATGAGCAGTTCTTC
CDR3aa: CASRNSGRGGNEQFF

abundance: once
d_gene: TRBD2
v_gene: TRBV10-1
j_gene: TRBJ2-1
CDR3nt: TGCGCCAGCAGTGTACTAGCGGGAGGTGGTGAGCAGTTCTTC
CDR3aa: CASSVLAGGGEQFF

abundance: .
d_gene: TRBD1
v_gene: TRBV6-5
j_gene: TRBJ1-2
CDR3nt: TGTGCCAGCAGTTACGGGACAGCGACAGCCTATGGCTACACCTTC
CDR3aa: CASSYGTATAYGYTF

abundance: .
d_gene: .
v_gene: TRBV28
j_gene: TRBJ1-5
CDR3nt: TGTGCCAGCAGCGGGGATGGAATAGGGAGCAATCAGCCCCAGCATTTT
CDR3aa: CASSGDGIGSNQPQHF

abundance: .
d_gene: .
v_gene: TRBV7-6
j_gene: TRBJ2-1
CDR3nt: TGTGCCAGCAGCTTAGCGGCGGGGCGCTCGACCTCCTACAATGAGCAGTTCTTC
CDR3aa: CASSLAAGRSTSYNEQFF

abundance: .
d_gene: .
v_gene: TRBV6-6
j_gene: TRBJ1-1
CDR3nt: TGTGCCAGCATGACAGTTGAAGCTTTCTTT
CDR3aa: CASMTVEAFF

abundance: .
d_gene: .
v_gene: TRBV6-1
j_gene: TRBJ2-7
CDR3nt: TGTGCCAGCAGGGACTTAAACTCCTACGAGCAGTACTTC
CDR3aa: CASRDLNSYEQYF

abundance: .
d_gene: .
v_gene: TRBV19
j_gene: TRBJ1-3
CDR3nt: TGTGCCAGTCTCCCCCTAGGGGGGGGCTCAAGAAACACCATATATTTT
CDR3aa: CASLPLGGGSRNTIYF

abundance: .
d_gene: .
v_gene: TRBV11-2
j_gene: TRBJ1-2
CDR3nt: TGTGCCAGCAGCTTATTGGACAGCGCTTATGGCTACACCTTC
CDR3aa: CASSLLDSAYGYTF

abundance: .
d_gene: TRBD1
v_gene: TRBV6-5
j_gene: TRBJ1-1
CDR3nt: TGTGCCAGCAGTTACATCGGGACAGGGGTGGCCTCAGCTTTCTTT
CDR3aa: CASSYIGTGVASAFF

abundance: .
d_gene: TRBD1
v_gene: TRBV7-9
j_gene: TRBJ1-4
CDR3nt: TGTGCCAGCAGCACAAGGACAGGGGGAGAAGAAAAACTGTTTTTT
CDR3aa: CASSTRTGGEEKLFF

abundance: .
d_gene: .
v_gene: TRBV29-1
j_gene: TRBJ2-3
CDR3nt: TGCAGCGTAGCGGGACAGGTGATAGATACGCAGTATTTT
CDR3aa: CSVAGQVIDTQYF

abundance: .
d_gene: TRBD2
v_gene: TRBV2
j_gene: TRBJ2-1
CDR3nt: TGTGCCAGCAGAGCGGGGGGTGAGCAGTTCTTC
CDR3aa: CASRAGGEQFF

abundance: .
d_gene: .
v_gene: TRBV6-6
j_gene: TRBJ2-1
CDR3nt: TGTGCCAGCAGTTACTCTGCAGGGGACTCCTACAATGAGCAGTTCTTC
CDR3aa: CASSYSAGDSYNEQFF

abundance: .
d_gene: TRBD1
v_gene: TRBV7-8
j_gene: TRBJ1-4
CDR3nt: TGTGCCAGCAGCCCTGTAGGACAGGGAGACGAAAAACTGTTTTTT
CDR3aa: CASSPVGQGDEKLFF

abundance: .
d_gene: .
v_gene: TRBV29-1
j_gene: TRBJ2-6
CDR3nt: TGCAGCGTTGAGGGGGGATCCGGGGCCAACGTCCTGACTTTC
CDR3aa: CSVEGGSGANVLTF

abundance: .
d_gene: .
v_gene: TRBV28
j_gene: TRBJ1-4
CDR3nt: TGTGCCAGCAGTTCCTCAACAGGGACAACTAATGAAAAACTGTTTTTT
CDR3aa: CASSSSTGTTNEKLFF

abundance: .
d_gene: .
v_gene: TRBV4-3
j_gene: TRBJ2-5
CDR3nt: TGCGCCAGCAGCCATAGAGGGGGACCAGAAGAGACCCAGTACTTC
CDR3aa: CASSHRGGPEETQYF

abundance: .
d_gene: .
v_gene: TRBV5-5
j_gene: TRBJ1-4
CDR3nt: TGTGCCAGCAGCTTGGGAAGGCTAGGTGAAAAACTGTTTTTT
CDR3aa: CASSLGRLGEKLFF

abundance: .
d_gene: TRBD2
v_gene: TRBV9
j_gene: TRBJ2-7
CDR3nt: TGTGCCAGCAGCGTAGGACTAGCGGCATCCTACGAGCAGTACTTC
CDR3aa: CASSVGLAASYEQYF

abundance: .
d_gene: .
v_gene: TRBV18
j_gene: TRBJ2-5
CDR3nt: TGTGCCAGCTCACCACCGATCGCAAAACAGGGTTGGGAGACCCAGTACTTC
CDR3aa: CASSPPIAKQGWETQYF

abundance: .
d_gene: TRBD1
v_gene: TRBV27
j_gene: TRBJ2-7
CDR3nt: TGTGCCAGCAGGTCAGGATGGACCGGGACAGAGAGCTTC
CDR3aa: CASRSGWTGTESF

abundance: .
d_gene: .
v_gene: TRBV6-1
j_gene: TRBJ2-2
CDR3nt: TGTGCCAGCGATAAGGAGATTGGGACCGGGGAGCTGTTTTTT
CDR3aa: CASDKEIGTGELFF

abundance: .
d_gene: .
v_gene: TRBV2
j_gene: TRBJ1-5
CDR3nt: TGTGCCAGCAGTGAACAGGGCAATCAGCCCCAGCATTTT
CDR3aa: CASSEQGNQPQHF

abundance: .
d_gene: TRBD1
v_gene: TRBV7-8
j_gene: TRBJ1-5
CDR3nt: TGTGCCAGCAGCCACATGGACAGGGAACGGCAGCCCCAGCATTTT
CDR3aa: CASSHMDRERQPQHF

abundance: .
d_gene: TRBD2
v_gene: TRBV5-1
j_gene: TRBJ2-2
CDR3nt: TGCGCCAGCAGCTTGGTGCTAGCGGGAGGGCCGGGGACCGGGGAGCTGTTTTTT
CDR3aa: CASSLVLAGGPGTGELFF

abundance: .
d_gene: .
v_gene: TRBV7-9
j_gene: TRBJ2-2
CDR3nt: TGTGCCAGCAGGGCGGGCACCGGGGAGCTGTTTTTT
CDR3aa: CASRAGTGELFF

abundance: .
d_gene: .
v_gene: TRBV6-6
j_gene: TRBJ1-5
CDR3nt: TGTGCCAGCAGTTACCCGGGGACCGATCAGCCCCAGCATTTT
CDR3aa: CASSYPGTDQPQHF

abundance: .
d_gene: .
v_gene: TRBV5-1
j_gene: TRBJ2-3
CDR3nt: TGCGCCAGCAGCGCGCCCCCGGGAGCTCCGCCAAGCACAGATACGCAGTATTTT
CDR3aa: CASSAPPGAPPSTDTQYF

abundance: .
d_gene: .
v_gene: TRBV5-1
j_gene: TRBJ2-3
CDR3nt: TGCGCCAGCAGAAAACAGGACGCAGCTTTCCAAGATACGCAGTATTTT
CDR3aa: CASRKQDAAFQDTQYF

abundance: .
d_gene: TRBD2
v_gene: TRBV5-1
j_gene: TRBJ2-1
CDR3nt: TGCGCCAGCAGCTTGGGCCGGGGAGGGTACAATGAGCAGTTCTTC
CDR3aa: CASSLGRGGYNEQFF